This TCR beta chain was obtained from a study of cytomegalovirus exposure and HLA in healthy donors. Study-wide results and limits: There were a few CMV-associated chains whose specificity for CMV antigens was confirmed in vitro. Within an earlier analysis, most TCR beta V segments proved productive either about 90% or about 30% of the time. Cytomegalovirus-associated TCR beta chains were listed, numbering 150 to 200.

60 Vbeta and 13 Jbeta primers were used in PCR. TCRdb keeps only in-frame clones here, not all; method: immunoSEQ multiplex PCR. This sample has fewer than 150,000 clones, with about three quarters found just once. The CDR3 is 15 residues long. The V gene's germline CDR1 is KGHSH and CDR2 LQKENI. Losses at the gene ends were 1 base for V and 4 bases for J; bases not matched to a gene: 4. With regard to this clone: Its cognate antigen is unknown.

V is TRBV18 and J is TRBJ2-5; TRBD1 aligns across 9 bases. The clonotype was recovered from a man younger than 35 in good health and CMV-seronegative. The specimen was PBMCs. For the CDR3, the DNA is TGTGCCAGCTCACCACACAGGGGGCCGGGAGAGACCCAGTACTTC. Amino acid sequence: CASSPHRGPGETQYF.